This T cell receptor beta chain is from a study of siplizumab effects on memory and regulatory T cells. Study outcomes and limitations: The study found naive T cells seemingly more diverse than memory cells and seemingly major alloresponse contributors. The suppressive capacity of proliferating Tregs from siplizumab cultures remained unconfirmed. It was not possible to assign a naive or memory phenotype to roughly 80-96% of proliferating CD4+ or CD8+ clones.

Looked up from germline, CDR1 is SGHKS and CDR2 is YYEKEE (reference sequence). There are 17 residues in the CDR3. V trimming: 3 bases; J trimming: 6 bases; junction bases outside the gene matches: 13. Around 100,000 TCR templates per sample were assayed. TCRdb's copy holds only in-frame clones and misses some; the assay was immunoSEQ multiplex PCR. The sample yields approximately 100,000 clones, about 95% seen once. Details on this clone: Its antigen is not identified.

The receptor was isolated from a human donor in good health. Sequencing input: Tregs sorted from blood. This chain joins TRBV5-5 and TRBJ2-2; TRBD2 aligns across 8 bases. The CDR3 reads CASSWPQVAGSSGELFF. The CDR3 nucleotides are TGTGCCAGCAGCTGGCCCCAAGTAGCGGGAAGTTCCGGGGAGCTGTTTTTT.